A selection of T cell receptor beta chains follows, all from one sample in a study of blood T cell repertoires in COVID-19. The protocol was immunoSEQ multiplex PCR, while the TCRdb copy is restricted to in-frame clones and leaves out a portion. The data contain about 200,000 clones, over 75% of them singletons. The sequencing sample was made of peripheral blood. The source is a woman aged 70-85 years with COVID-19, enrolled during active disease. Each CDR3 is given with its conserved first and last residue. D genes are given only for firm matches. For some rows the clone size is stated as once, few or many, or as a class when expanded; others skip it.

v_call	j_call	d_call	cdr3_length	clone_size	cdr3_aa	cdr3_nt
TRBV10-2	TRBJ1-6	TRBD1	14	-	CATFPGQGGHPLHF	TGCGCCACCTTTCCCGGACAGGGTGGTCACCCCCTCCACTTT
TRBV29-1	TRBJ2-6	-	13	-	CSVDTPGANVLTF	TGCAGCGTTGACACTCCTGGGGCCAACGTCCTGACTTTC
TRBV11-3	TRBJ2-3	TRBD2	16	few	CASSRGTSGRSDTQYF	TGTGCCAGCAGCCGCGGGACTAGCGGGAGATCAGATACGCAGTATTTT
TRBV18	TRBJ1-2	TRBD1	14	-	CASSRDRELYGYTF	TGTGCCAGCTCGCGGGACAGGGAACTCTATGGCTACACCTTC
TRBV7-9	TRBJ1-2	-	11	-	CASSHNYGYTF	TGTGCCAGCAGCCATAACTATGGCTACACCTTC
TRBV21-1	TRBJ1-2	-	18	-	CASSTLSLGQGLEEGYTF	TGTGCCAGCAGCACATTGAGTCTAGGACAGGGGTTGGAAGAGGGCTACACCTTC
TRBV28	TRBJ1-2	-	14	-	CASSLRGHVYGYTF	TGTGCCAGCAGTTTAAGGGGACACGTCTATGGCTACACCTTC
TRBV4-3	TRBJ1-1	TRBD1	13	-	CASSQDRGQGPFF	TGCGCCAGCAGCCAAGATCGGGGACAGGGTCCTTTCTTT
TRBV18	TRBJ1-2	-	15	-	CASSFDRLANYGYTF	TGTGCCAGCTCATTCGACAGACTAGCTAACTATGGCTACACCTTC
TRBV6-5	TRBJ1-1	-	15	-	CASRSGLGMNTEAFF	TGTGCCAGCAGGTCGGGGTTGGGAATGAACACTGAAGCTTTCTTT
TRBV5-4	TRBJ2-3	TRBD1	15	-	CASSLGQGETDTQYF	TGTGCCAGCAGCTTAGGACAGGGTGAAACAGATACGCAGTATTTT
TRBV3-1/TRBV3-2	TRBJ2-3	-	15	few	CASAPNRASTDTQYF	TGTGCCAGCGCCCCCAACAGAGCCTCCACAGATACGCAGTATTTT
TRBV2	TRBJ1-1	-	13	-	CASKGHLNTEAFF	TGTGCCAGCAAGGGGCATCTGAACACTGAAGCTTTCTTT
TRBV7-2	TRBJ1-2	TRBD1	15	-	CASRLNSGTAYGYTF	TGTGCCAGCAGACTCAATAGTGGGACAGCCTATGGCTACACCTTC
TRBV19	TRBJ2-5	TRBD1	16	-	CASSIVPGGTEKTQYF	TGTGCCAGTAGTATAGTTCCAGGGGGCACTGAGAAGACCCAGTACTTC
TRBV4-2	TRBJ2-3	-	15	-	CASSLGGRATDTQYF	TGTGCCAGCAGTTTGGGGGGGCGGGCTACAGATACGCAGTATTTT
TRBV20-1	TRBJ1-2	-	9	-	CSAREGVSF	TGCAGTGCTAGAGAAGGGGTTTCTTTC
TRBV7-3	TRBJ1-2	-	15	-	CASSLNPGDNYGYTF	TGTGCCAGCAGCTTAAACCCAGGGGACAACTATGGCTACACCTTC
TRBV5-1	TRBJ1-2	-	12	-	CASGHTGNGYTF	TGCGCCAGCGGTCATACAGGGAATGGCTACACCTTC
TRBV11-2	TRBJ2-7	-	14	-	CASSWGGTSYEQYF	TGTGCCAGCAGCTGGGGGGGCACCTCCTACGAGCAGTACTTC
TRBV19	TRBJ2-5	-	15	-	CASSSGAGYQETQYF	TGTGCCAGTAGTAGCGGAGCAGGGTACCAAGAGACCCAGTACTTC
TRBV7-9	TRBJ2-3	TRBD1	17	-	CASSLALTGGIADTQYF	TGTGCCAGCAGCTTAGCCCTGACAGGGGGCATCGCAGATACGCAGTATTTT